This T cell receptor (beta chain) was retrieved from a study of blood T cells in healthy people across ages. As for the study in general: Per every two T cells, about one barcoded beta molecule was captured by template switching. Study results and limitations: Donor CMV status was unknown, possibly confounding expanded clonotype changes. Diversity of TCR beta per million T cells declined in a roughly linear way with age.

CDR3 size: 14 residues. Between the trimmed V and J ends, which lost 0 bases and 0 bases, there was a span of 6 bases. Germline assignment: CDR1 LNHNV and CDR2 YYDKDF (reference sequence). This clonotype was observed a few times. As yet, its antigen is unknown. A second PCR of about 7 to 12 cycles used a sample-barcoded 5' primer and a J-beta primer mix. TCRdb ran MiXCR on the 5' RACE reads and lists one entry per CDR3 protein. In the table there are about 830,000 distinct CDR3 sequences, 62% of which are singletons. The origin of this receptor is a man aged 25 to 40 in good health. The sample taken for sequencing was blood. The genes are TRBV15 and TRBJ2-7; D gene uncertain. The CDR3 DNA is TGTGCCACCAGCAGAGAAAAGAGCTCCTACGAGCAGTACTTC. Encoded protein: CATSREKSSYEQYF.